This T cell receptor beta chain was recorded in a study of vaccination and CD4 T cells after COVID-19. Looking at the study overall: Convalescent donors were composed of six males and four females, of whom two were Hispanic. The interval from dose two to post-vaccine sampling had a median of around 79 days, and it ranged from 14 to 241. From HCoV-229E, HCoV-OC43, HCoV-NL63 and SARS-CoV-2, overlapping spike peptides were used to stimulate the cells. General study results and limits: Convalescent patients showed a median roughly 85% of reactive clones that were seen only post-vaccination.

Treatment specified: roughly 10-day PBMC culture with coronavirus spike peptide pools or control peptides (ViraFEST assay). V was cut by 4 bases and J by 2 bases, with 15 bases left in between. The CDR3 covers 16 residues. Germline V gives CDR1 KGHDR, CDR2 SFDVKD. About this clonotype: The antigen remains unidentified.

The Oncomine TCR Beta short-read assay sequenced DNA from cultured CD4+ T cells. TCRdb redid the calling of the PCR reads with MiXCR, one entry per CDR3 protein. The sample carries 8,000 to 10,000 distinct CDR3 sequences, about two fifths recorded once. The sequenced material came from CD4+ T cells from blood, cultured in vitro. This sequence was found in a human donor who had recovered from COVID-19. The chain couples TRBV24-1 to TRBJ2-3; D gene ambiguous. CDR3 bases: TGTGCCACCAGTGACGGACGGCGCGCCCACACAGATACGCAGTATTTT. This sequence encodes CATSDGRRAHTDTQYF.